The clone carrying this T cell receptor beta chain was recorded many times. Its antigen is as yet unknown. This CDR3 is built from 14 residues. Trimming took 4 bases from V and 7 from J, leaving 16 bases between them. The germline gives CDR1 MNHEY, CDR2 SMNVEV (reference sequence). This entry belongs to a study of T cells in Graves' hyperthyroidism and ophthalmopathy. There were TCR beta CDR3 regions amplified from RNA transcripts. In the first-round RT-PCR of the TCR CDR3, the HTBI primer set was used. TCRdb independently ran MiXCR on the multiplex PCR reads; one entry per CDR3 protein. Of a few hundred thousand distinct CDR3 sequences in the sample, 15% to 19% were seen once. Study outcomes and limitations: A median about 6.5 months before onset, the model predicted ophthalmopathy. The blood repertoire included most of the expanded thyroid clonotypes above 0.001.

The gene calls are TRBV27 and TRBJ2-5; weak D call: TRBD1 (6 bases). What was sequenced was blood. This sequence was found in a woman aged 25 to 39 with Graves' hyperthyroidism. The CDR3 DNA reads as TGTGCCAGCAGTTCCGGGACACCCGGCCGGACCCAGTACTTC. It translates to CASSSGTPGRTQYF.